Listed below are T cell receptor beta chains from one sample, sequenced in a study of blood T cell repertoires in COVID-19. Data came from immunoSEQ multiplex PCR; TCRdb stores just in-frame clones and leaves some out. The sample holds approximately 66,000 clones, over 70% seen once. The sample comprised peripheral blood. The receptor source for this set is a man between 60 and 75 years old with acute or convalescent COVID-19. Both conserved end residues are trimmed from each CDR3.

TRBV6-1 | ASSERGTRGETQY
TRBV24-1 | ATSDLRGTDTQY
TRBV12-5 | ASGSGQGIADTQY
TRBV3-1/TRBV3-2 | ASSPPGGRWDTQY
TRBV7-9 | ASSLAVGQETYEQY
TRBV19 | VAQGSEHLIPGYT
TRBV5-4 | ASSGGGDRPANEKLF
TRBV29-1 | SVGLNEGGTEAF
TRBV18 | ASSPGSQETQY
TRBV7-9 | ASSLGHNYGYT
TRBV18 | ASSINLRLDEQY
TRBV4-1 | ASSRGTVETQY
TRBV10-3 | AISESNAGLLQETQY
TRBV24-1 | ATSDRGEGPEKLF
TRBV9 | ASSASGGPGSYNEQF
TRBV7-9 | ASSFAGDTQY
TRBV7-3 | ASSLTSGGNLETQY
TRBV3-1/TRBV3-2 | ASSQGQGGLQPQH
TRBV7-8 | ASSVGTGEDEQF
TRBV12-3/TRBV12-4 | ASSRDRGLGYT
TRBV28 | ASSSTTTGYNSPLH
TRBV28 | ASRGGETEAF
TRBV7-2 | ASTEKTGRNYGYT
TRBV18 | ASSPGQLYGYT
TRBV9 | ASSDRGKTGELF
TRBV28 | ASSSRTSGGNEQF
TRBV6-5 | ASSTTGYEQY
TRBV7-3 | ASSSAGVAREAF
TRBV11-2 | ASSLSGGGYT
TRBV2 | ASHRQNSLSTDTQY
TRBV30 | AWSTGDPPLH
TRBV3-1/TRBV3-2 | ASSHGTSRDSNYGYT
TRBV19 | ASSSRDRGRYT
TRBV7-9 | ASSLSSSTDTQY
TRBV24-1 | ATSESGLERYNEQF